This is a list of T cell receptor beta chains from one sample in a study of molecular identifiers for immune sequencing clone quantification. TCRdb reprocessed the PCR reads via MiXCR and lists one record per CDR3 protein. Of about 510,000 distinct CDR3 sequences detected, 25% appear once; the ten largest clones hold just over 0.75%. Sequenced: naive CD8+ T cells from blood, with Jurkat cell RNA spiked in. These receptors were obtained from a human donor in good health. Some libraries in this study had Jurkat cell RNA spiked in. Both conserved end residues are part of each CDR3. The D gene is left open where the match is weak. Only some rows state a clone size, as once, few, many or a class for expanded clones.

size	D	V	J	DNA	CDR3
few	.	TRBV20-1	TRBJ2-1	TGCAGTGCTAGAGTTCTTTTTGAGCAGCGGAGCTCCTACAATGAGCAGTTCTTC	CSARVLFEQRSSYNEQFF
few	.	TRBV24-1	TRBJ2-7	TGTGCCACCGGGACGGGATACGAGCAGTACTTC	CATGTGYEQYF
many	.	TRBV14	TRBJ1-4	TGTGCCAGCAGCCAAGACACGTCCCTCCTTAATGAAAAACTGTTTTTT	CASSQDTSLLNEKLFF
.	.	TRBV25-1	TRBJ2-7	TGTGCCAGCAGGACACAGGGTAGGGGCTACGAGCAGTACTTC	CASRTQGRGYEQYF
many	.	TRBV5-6	TRBJ2-7	TGTGCCAGCAGCTTGGCCGGGACCACCTACGAGCAGTACTTC	CASSLAGTTYEQYF
few	TRBD1	TRBV24-1	TRBJ2-1	TGTGCCACCAGTGACCTGACAGGGCCTAGCTCCTACAATGAGCAGTTCTTC	CATSDLTGPSSYNEQFF
.	.	TRBV19	TRBJ2-7	TGTGCCAGTAGTGGAGCTAGCGAGCAGTACTTC	CASSGASEQYF
.	.	TRBV6-2/TRBV6-3	TRBJ1-5	TGTGCCAGCAGCACCGGAGCCCATCAGCCCCAGCATTTT	CASSTGAHQPQHF
few	TRBD2	TRBV5-1	TRBJ2-1	TGCGCCAGCAGCTTGGAACTAGCGGGAGGGTCCTTCCCATACAATGAGCAGTTCTTC	CASSLELAGGSFPYNEQFF
few	.	TRBV6-5	TRBJ2-7	TGTGCCAGCAGTTACGGGGACGGGACCTCCTACGAGCAGTACTTC	CASSYGDGTSYEQYF
many	.	TRBV12-3/TRBV12-4	TRBJ1-5	TGTGCCAGCAGTAACCAACAGAAGGGACTTCCCCAGCATTTT	CASSNQQKGLPQHF
.	TRBD2	TRBV27	TRBJ2-6	TGTGCCAGCAGTAAGACTAGCGGGAGGAGTTTTGGGGCCAACGTCCTGACTTTC	CASSKTSGRSFGANVLTF
many	.	TRBV4-1	TRBJ1-2	TGCGCCAGCAGCCAAGACGGTCGAACGGCCTATGGCTACACCTTC	CASSQDGRTAYGYTF
few	TRBD2	TRBV4-1	TRBJ2-3	TGCGCCAGCAGCCATCGACTAGCGGGAGGAGGCACAGATACGCAGTATTTT	CASSHRLAGGGTDTQYF
few	TRBD2	TRBV15	TRBJ2-1	TGTGCCACCAGCTCCCCGTATTTAGCGGGGGGGGGGAGGAATGAGCAGTTCTTC	CATSSPYLAGGGRNEQFF
.	TRBD1	TRBV24-1	TRBJ2-7	TGTGCCACCAGTCCCCGGGACAGACCCTACGAGCAGTACTTC	CATSPRDRPYEQYF
many	.	TRBV29-1	TRBJ2-3	TGCAGCGTTGAAGAGTGGGACGGCACAGATACGCAGTATTTT	CSVEEWDGTDTQYF
many	.	TRBV6-2/TRBV6-3	TRBJ2-3	TGTGCCAGCAGTTATACCGACTTGACAGATACGCAGTATTTT	CASSYTDLTDTQYF
few	TRBD1	TRBV4-3	TRBJ1-2	TGCGCCAGCAGCCAAGAAGCGGGACAGTCTAACTATGGCTACACCTTC	CASSQEAGQSNYGYTF
few	.	TRBV19	TRBJ1-1	TGTGCCAGTAGTATAATGGGTGCAGGAATGAACACTGAAGCTTTCTTT	CASSIMGAGMNTEAFF
.	TRBD1	TRBV12-3/TRBV12-4	TRBJ1-5	TGTGCCAGCAGTTCGACAGGGGTCAGCGATCAGCCCCAGCATTTT	CASSSTGVSDQPQHF
.	.	TRBV29-1	TRBJ2-7	TGCAGCGTGGAGCCGGGGGGCGGAACATACGAGCAGTACTTC	CSVEPGGGTYEQYF
.	.	TRBV4-3	TRBJ2-7	TGCGCCAGCAGCCAGACCCCGGGGGCGGGTAGCTCCTACGAGCAGTACTTC	CASSQTPGAGSSYEQYF
.	TRBD1	TRBV2	TRBJ1-4	TGTGCCAGCAGTGAGACAGGGCGTAATGAAAAACTGTTTTTT	CASSETGRNEKLFF
few	.	TRBV5-6	TRBJ1-2	TGTGCCAGCAGCTTGGCCGGGCCCTATGGCTACACCTTC	CASSLAGPYGYTF
few	TRBD2	TRBV7-9	TRBJ2-3	TGTGCCAGCAGCGCGACCGGACTAGCCAGCACAGATACGCAGTATTTT	CASSATGLASTDTQYF
many	.	TRBV19	TRBJ2-3	TGTGCCAGTAGCCCGTGGGGGCGTGACCGCACAGATACGCAGTATTTT	CASSPWGRDRTDTQYF
many	.	TRBV5-1	TRBJ2-1	TGCGCCAGCAGCTTGGGGGGGGCGGATGAGCAGTTCTTC	CASSLGGADEQFF
.	.	TRBV6-2/TRBV6-3	TRBJ2-7	TGTGCCAGCAGTCCTCGAGCAGGGGCATACGAGCAGTACTTC	CASSPRAGAYEQYF
.	TRBD2	TRBV4-2	TRBJ2-3	TGTGCCAGCAGCCAAACCGGGACTAGCGGTTTTGGAGATACGCAGTATTTT	CASSQTGTSGFGDTQYF
.	.	TRBV7-3	TRBJ1-1	TGTGCCAGCAGCTTACCCGAGGGACAACCAAACACTGAAGCTTTCTTT	CASSLPEGQPNTEAFF
few	TRBD1	TRBV7-9	TRBJ1-1	TGTGCCAGCAGCTCGAACAGGGGGGGTACTGAAGCTTTCTTT	CASSSNRGGTEAFF
many	TRBD2	TRBV20-1	TRBJ2-7	TGCAGTGCTAGTTCACTAGCGGGGGCTTTAAGGGCAGGCGAGCAGTACTTC	CSASSLAGALRAGEQYF
many	.	TRBV7-6	TRBJ2-6	TGTGCCTGCGGTCCCGGATACTCTGGGGCCAACGTCCTGACTTTC	CACGPGYSGANVLTF
many	.	TRBV5-1	TRBJ1-5	TGCGCCAGCAGCCGTGACGCTAGCAATCAGCCCCAGCATTTT	CASSRDASNQPQHF
.	.	TRBV4-3	TRBJ2-5	TGCGCCAGCAGCCCGCACGGGGGCTTACAAGAGACCCAGTACTTC	CASSPHGGLQETQYF
.	.	TRBV4-1	TRBJ1-5	TGCGCCAGCAGCCAAACGATAGGGCAGTTAAATCAGCCCCAGCATTTT	CASSQTIGQLNQPQHF
many	.	TRBV5-4	TRBJ1-5	TGTGCCAGCAGCTTGTATGGGGACTACCAGCCCCAGCATTTT	CASSLYGDYQPQHF
few	.	TRBV6-4	TRBJ2-7	TGTGCCAGCAGTGGGGGTCTGGGTACCGAGCAGTACTTC	CASSGGLGTEQYF
few	.	TRBV10-3	TRBJ2-3	TGTGCCATCAGTGAAGGGCGTGGGGGGACAGATACGCAGTATTTT	CAISEGRGGTDTQYF
few	.	TRBV27	TRBJ2-5	TGTGCCAGCAGTTTGACAGATAATCAAGAGACCCAGTACTTC	CASSLTDNQETQYF
few	TRBD2	TRBV14	TRBJ2-7	TGTGCCAGCAGCCGGGCGCGGGAGGGCTACGAGCAGTACTTC	CASSRAREGYEQYF
once	.	TRBV5-6	TRBJ2-3	TGTGCCAGCAGCCTAGCGTGGGTTGCAGATACGCAGTATTTT	CASSLAWVADTQYF
few	TRBD2	TRBV20-1	TRBJ2-7	TGCAGTGCTAGAGTTATCACGACTAGCGGGAGGGGCGAGCAGTACTTC	CSARVITTSGRGEQYF
.	.	TRBV11-2	TRBJ2-7	TGTGCCAGCAGCTCCCATTCCGGGGGCTACGAGCAGTACTTC	CASSSHSGGYEQYF
once	TRBD1	TRBV11-2	TRBJ2-7	TGTGCCAGCTGCTCGGGACAGGTTTACGAGCAGTACTTC	CASCSGQVYEQYF
.	.	TRBV18	TRBJ2-7	TGTGCCAGCTCCTCACCCGACAGCTCCTACGAGCAGTGCTTC	CASSSPDSSYEQCF
.	.	TRBV5-1	TRBJ1-1	TGCGCCAGCAGCTTGTCGCAGTGCACTGAAGCTTTCTTT	CASSLSQCTEAFF
few	TRBD1	TRBV7-3	TRBJ2-5	TGTGCCAGCAGCCCTAGGACAGGGTGGGCAGAGACCCAGTACTTC	CASSPRTGWAETQYF
.	.	TRBV7-9	TRBJ2-2	TGTGCCAGCAGCTCCCCCCTGTACACCGGGGAGCTGTTTTTT	CASSSPLYTGELFF
.	.	TRBV24-1	TRBJ2-7	TGTGCCACCAGTGAATCTCTGCAGGGTGCTTGCGAGCAGTACTTC	CATSESLQGACEQYF
.	TRBD2	TRBV20-1	TRBJ2-5	TGCAGTGCCCGAAAGCCTAGCGGGATTTTCGTAAAAGAGACCCAGTACTTC	CSARKPSGIFVKETQYF
few	TRBD2	TRBV7-2	TRBJ2-5	TGTGCCAGCAGCTTAGGGGTAGCGGGAGATAGTGAGACCCAGTACTTC	CASSLGVAGDSETQYF